The 3 T cell receptor beta chains below were found in one sample sequenced in a study of memory CD8 T cells in hepatitis C reinfection. Clones were sequenced by immunoSEQ multiplex PCR, and TCRdb holds only the in-frame ones, with some missing. The sample contains approximately 51,000 clones, roughly 90% of which appear only once. The time point was: pre-reinfection, 55 to 20 weeks before reinfection detection. No in vitro expansion preceded TCR sequencing of the sorted cells. Source material: naive CD8+ T cells sorted from blood. All receptors derive from a young man with hepatitis C virus infection.

Only a few counts were recorded for this clone. This sequence joins TRBV6-6 and TRBJ1-5, with D uncertain. Germline V gene lookup returns CDR1 MNHNY and CDR2 SVGAGI (reference sequence). The V end lost 0 bases, the J end lost 1 base, and 7 bases lay between the germline ends. The CDR3 sequence is 15 residues long. CDR3 amino acids: CASSYSRESNQPQHF. CDR3 DNA: TGTGCCAGCAGTTACTCGAGGGAGAGCAATCAGCCCCAGCATTTT.

The chain carries TRBV27 and TRBJ2-3; D assignment may be TRBD1 or TRBD2 (7 bases each). V gave up 10 bases and J gave up 1 base, with 15 bases separating them. CDR3 length equals 14 residues. The germline CDR1 and CDR2 sequences are MNHEY and SMNVEV (reference sequence). The CDR3 region is CAIRGRVGTDTQYF. DNA for the CDR3: TGTGCCATCAGGGGGAGGGTGGGCACAGATACGCAGTATTTT.

This chain connects TRBV7-9 to TRBJ2-1; 8 bases are shared with TRBD2. CDR1 is SEHNR and CDR2 is FQNEAQ in the germline V gene (reference sequence). The V segment lost 3 bases and the J segment 4 bases; nucleotides outside the gene matches: 5. The CDR3 sequence is 15 residues long. CDR3 protein: CASSLGGGGYNEQFF. The CDR3 region has the DNA TGTGCCAGCAGCTTGGGCGGCGGGGGGTACAATGAGCAGTTCTTC.